Sequencing of this T cell receptor (beta chain) was carried out in a study of Ad26.COV2.S vaccination and SARS-CoV-2 variants. Across the study: The authors gave Ad26.COV2.S intramuscularly, either once or twice 56 days apart.

Germline-derived CDR1 and CDR2 are MNHEY and SVGEGT. This CDR3 comprises 15 residues. The germline V and J ends were trimmed by 10 bases and 0 bases, with 16 bases remaining between them. Measured with immunoSEQ multiplex PCR; TCRdb has only the in-frame clones, and not every one. The sample holds roughly 300,000 clones, about 86% seen once. The treatment: around 19 received Ad26.COV2.S at low or high dose, single or two shots; 5 received placebo; per-sample allocation not given. Material that was analyzed had been drawn on day 63 after the first vaccine or placebo injection. The receptor was isolated from a person between 18 and 65 years old who received the Ad26.COV2.S COVID-19 vaccine or a placebo. This chain connects TRBV6-2 or TRBV6-3 to TRBJ1-5; D is undetermined. The sequencing here drew on peripheral blood, taken in a trial of Ad26.COV2.S vaccine versus placebo. CDR3 coding DNA: TGTGCCACCAGCGACGGATTACTTAGCAATCAGCCCCAGCATTTT. This translates into CATSDGLLSNQPQHF.